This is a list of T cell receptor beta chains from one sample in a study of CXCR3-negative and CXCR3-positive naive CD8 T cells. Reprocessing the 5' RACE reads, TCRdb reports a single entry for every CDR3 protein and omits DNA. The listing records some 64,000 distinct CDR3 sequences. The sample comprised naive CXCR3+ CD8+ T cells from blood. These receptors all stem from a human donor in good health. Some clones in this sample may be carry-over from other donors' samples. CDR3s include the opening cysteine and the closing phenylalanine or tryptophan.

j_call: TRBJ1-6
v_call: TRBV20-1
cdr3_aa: CSARGPNPPLFNSPLHF

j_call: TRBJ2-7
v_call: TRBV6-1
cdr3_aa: CASSEAGLSPSYEQYF

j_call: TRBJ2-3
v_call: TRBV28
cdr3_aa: CASRPGLAGGVLIDTQYF

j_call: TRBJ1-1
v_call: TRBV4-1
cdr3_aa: CASSHSAGNTEAFF

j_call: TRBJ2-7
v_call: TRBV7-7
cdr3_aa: CASSFGKREQYF

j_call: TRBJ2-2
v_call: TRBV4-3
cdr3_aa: CASSQGGELFF

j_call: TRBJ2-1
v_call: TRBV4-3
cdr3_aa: CASSQDLGGLYNEQFF

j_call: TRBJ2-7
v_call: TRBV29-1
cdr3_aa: CSVESTDSYEQYF

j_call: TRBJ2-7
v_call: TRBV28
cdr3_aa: CASSLQRRVYEQYF

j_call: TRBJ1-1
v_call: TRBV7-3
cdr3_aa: CASSLLEGGTTEAFF

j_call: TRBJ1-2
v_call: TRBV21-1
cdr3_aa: CASSTEQGYTF

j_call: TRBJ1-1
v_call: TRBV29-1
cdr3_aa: CSAVLWDSPTEAFF

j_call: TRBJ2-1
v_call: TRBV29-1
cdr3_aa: CSVEDGGSGRFF

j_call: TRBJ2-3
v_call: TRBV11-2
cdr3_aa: CANRGSGADTQYF

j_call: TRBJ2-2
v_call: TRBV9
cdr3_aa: CASRALAGDTGELFF

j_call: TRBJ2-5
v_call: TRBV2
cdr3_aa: CASRDTGARGETQYF

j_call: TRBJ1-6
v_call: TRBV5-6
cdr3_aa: CASSLGQGSGSPLHF

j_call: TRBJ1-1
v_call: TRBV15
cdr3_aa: CATSKGNTEAFF

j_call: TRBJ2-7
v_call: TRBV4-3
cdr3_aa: CASSQDRGLIYEQYF

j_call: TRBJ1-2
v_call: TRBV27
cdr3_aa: CASSLAGIDFNGYTF

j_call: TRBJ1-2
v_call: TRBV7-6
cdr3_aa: CASSQGQGADGYTF

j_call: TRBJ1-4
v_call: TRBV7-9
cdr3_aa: CASSLPGETNEKLFF

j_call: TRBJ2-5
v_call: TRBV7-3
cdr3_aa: CASSLIGGRAQETQYF

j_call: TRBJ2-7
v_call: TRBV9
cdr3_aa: CASSVDSPYEQYF

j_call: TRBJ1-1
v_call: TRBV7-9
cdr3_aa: CASSPTPSVGAFF

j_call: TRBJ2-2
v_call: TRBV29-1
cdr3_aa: CSVEDFNTGELFF

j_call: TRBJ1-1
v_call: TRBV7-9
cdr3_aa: CASSSYGKSEAFF

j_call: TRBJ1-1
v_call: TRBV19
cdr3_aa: CASSIAGTNTEASF

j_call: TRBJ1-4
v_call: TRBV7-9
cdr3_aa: CASSLFYIEGEKLFF

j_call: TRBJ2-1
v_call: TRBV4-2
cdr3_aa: CASSQDIPAGDNEQFF

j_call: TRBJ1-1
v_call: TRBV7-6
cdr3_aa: CASSYLTGATEAFF

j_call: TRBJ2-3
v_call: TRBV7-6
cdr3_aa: CASSLEVQGTTDTQYF

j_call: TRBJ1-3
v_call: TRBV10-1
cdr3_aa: CASRTDRGLENTIYF

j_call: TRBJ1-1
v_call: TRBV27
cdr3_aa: CASSLSRVQEAFF

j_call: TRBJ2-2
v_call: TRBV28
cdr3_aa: CASSPQAGELFF

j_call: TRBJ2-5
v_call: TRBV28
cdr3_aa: CASSLILAGRRETQYF

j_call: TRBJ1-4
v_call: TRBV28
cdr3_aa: CASSFGQGVGKLFF

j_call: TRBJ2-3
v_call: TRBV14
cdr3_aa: CASSQNDGLFGGDTQYF

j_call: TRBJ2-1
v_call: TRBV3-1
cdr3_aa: CASSLDSDNEQFF

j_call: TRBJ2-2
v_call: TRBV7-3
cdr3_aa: CASSSGQGRTGELFF

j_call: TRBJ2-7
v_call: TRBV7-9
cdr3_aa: CASSSGTGVSYEQYF

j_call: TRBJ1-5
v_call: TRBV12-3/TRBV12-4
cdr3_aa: CASSPHPGQVDQPQHF

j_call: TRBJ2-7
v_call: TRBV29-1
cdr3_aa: CSVWGADYEQYF

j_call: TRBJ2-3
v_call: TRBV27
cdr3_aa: CASSPTGSLGSDTQYF

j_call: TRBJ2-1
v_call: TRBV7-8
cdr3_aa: CASSLPSFDRVEQFF

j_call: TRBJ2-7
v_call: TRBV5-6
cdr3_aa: CASSFWSLAGGGEQYF